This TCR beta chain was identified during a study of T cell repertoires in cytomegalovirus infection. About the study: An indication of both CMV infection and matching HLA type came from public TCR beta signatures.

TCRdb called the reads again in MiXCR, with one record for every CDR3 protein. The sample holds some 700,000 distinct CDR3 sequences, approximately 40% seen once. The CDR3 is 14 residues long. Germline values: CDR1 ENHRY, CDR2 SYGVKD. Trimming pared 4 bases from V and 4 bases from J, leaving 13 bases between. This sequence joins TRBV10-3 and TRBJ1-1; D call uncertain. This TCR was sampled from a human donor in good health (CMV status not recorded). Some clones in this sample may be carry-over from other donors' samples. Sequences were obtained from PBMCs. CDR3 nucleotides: TGTGCCATCAGTGTCAGCCAGACTGTCACTGAAGCTTTCTTT. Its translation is CAISVSQTVTEAFF.